The rows below give T cell receptor beta chains drawn from one sample of a study of blood T cell repertoires in COVID-19. Repertoires were generated with immunoSEQ multiplex PCR, while TCRdb's copy carries only in-frame clones and drops some. The sample contains around 340,000 clones, 65% to 90% of which appear only once. The sample was PBMCs or T cells enriched from blood (not recorded which). Receptor source: a woman aged 40 to 50 with acute COVID-19. Both conserved end residues are part of each CDR3. Fields, in order: J gene, D gene, clone size, V gene, CDR3 protein, CDR3 DNA. A D gene is named only where the DNA matches it firmly. Clone size is stated in some rows and not others, as once, few, many or a class when expanded.

J gene: TRBJ1-1; D gene: TRBD1; clone size: .; V gene: TRBV28; CDR3 protein: CASSLTQGAGADTEAFF; CDR3 DNA: TGTGCCAGCAGTTTAACCCAGGGGGCAGGTGCGGACACTGAAGCTTTCTTT
J gene: TRBJ1-2; D gene: .; clone size: .; V gene: TRBV7-3; CDR3 protein: CASSAYPDYGYTF; CDR3 DNA: TGTGCCAGCAGCGCCTACCCTGATTATGGCTACACCTTC
J gene: TRBJ2-7; D gene: TRBD2; clone size: few; V gene: TRBV7-2; CDR3 protein: CASSSLAGGSYEQYF; CDR3 DNA: TGTGCCAGCAGCTCCCTGGCGGGGGGATCCTACGAGCAGTACTTC
J gene: TRBJ2-3; D gene: TRBD2; clone size: .; V gene: TRBV19; CDR3 protein: CASSIETSGLTDTQYF; CDR3 DNA: TGTGCCAGTAGTATAGAGACTAGCGGGTTAACAGATACGCAGTATTTT
J gene: TRBJ2-3; D gene: .; clone size: .; V gene: TRBV9; CDR3 protein: CASSADYSTDTQYF; CDR3 DNA: TGTGCCAGCAGCGCCGACTATAGCACAGATACGCAGTATTTT
J gene: TRBJ1-5; D gene: .; clone size: few; V gene: TRBV24-1; CDR3 protein: CATSDLLIRGRALQPQHF; CDR3 DNA: TGTGCCACCAGTGATTTGCTAATTAGGGGCCGAGCGCTTCAGCCCCAGCATTTT
J gene: TRBJ2-5; D gene: TRBD1; clone size: .; V gene: TRBV7-9; CDR3 protein: CASSLGTVQETQYF; CDR3 DNA: TGTGCCAGCAGCCTAGGGACAGTCCAAGAGACCCAGTACTTC
J gene: TRBJ1-3; D gene: .; clone size: .; V gene: TRBV2; CDR3 protein: CASMLRALGTIYF; CDR3 DNA: TGTGCCAGCATGCTCAGAGCCCTAGGCACCATATATTTT
J gene: TRBJ1-3; D gene: TRBD1; clone size: .; V gene: TRBV16; CDR3 protein: CASSRGQGRSGNTIYF; CDR3 DNA: TGTGCCAGCAGCCGGGGACAGGGCCGCTCTGGAAACACCATATATTTT
J gene: TRBJ2-1; D gene: TRBD2; clone size: .; V gene: TRBV5-1; CDR3 protein: CASSWASGDNEQFF; CDR3 DNA: TGCGCCAGCAGCTGGGCTAGCGGGGACAATGAGCAGTTCTTC
J gene: TRBJ2-5; D gene: .; clone size: once; V gene: TRBV29-1; CDR3 protein: CSVDPSQETQYF; CDR3 DNA: TGCAGCGTTGATCCCAGTCAAGAGACCCAGTACTTC
J gene: TRBJ2-2; D gene: TRBD1; clone size: once; V gene: TRBV6-5; CDR3 protein: CASSRDRGSGELFF; CDR3 DNA: TGTGCCAGCTCCCGGGACAGGGGGTCTGGGGAGCTGTTTTTT
J gene: TRBJ1-5; D gene: TRBD1; clone size: few; V gene: TRBV28; CDR3 protein: CASSPVGTGLWQPQHF; CDR3 DNA: TGTGCCAGCAGTCCCGTGGGGACAGGTTTATGGCAGCCCCAGCATTTT
J gene: TRBJ1-3; D gene: .; clone size: .; V gene: TRBV11-2; CDR3 protein: CASSFRAGNTIYF; CDR3 DNA: TGTGCCAGCAGCTTCCGAGCTGGAAACACCATATATTTT
J gene: TRBJ2-2; D gene: TRBD1; clone size: .; V gene: TRBV25-1; CDR3 protein: CASRGTGWAGELFF; CDR3 DNA: TGTGCCAGCAGAGGGACAGGGTGGGCCGGGGAGCTGTTTTTT
J gene: TRBJ2-5; D gene: TRBD2; clone size: .; V gene: TRBV6-5; CDR3 protein: CASRGLAGDLETQYF; CDR3 DNA: TGTGCCAGCAGAGGACTAGCGGGAGATCTGGAGACCCAGTACTTC
J gene: TRBJ1-3; D gene: .; clone size: .; V gene: TRBV29-1; CDR3 protein: CSGLQTAGNTIYF; CDR3 DNA: TGCAGCGGACTGCAGACAGCTGGAAACACCATATATTTT
J gene: TRBJ1-3; D gene: TRBD1; clone size: few; V gene: TRBV2; CDR3 protein: CASKGTGGSGNTIYF; CDR3 DNA: TGTGCCAGCAAGGGAACAGGGGGGAGTGGAAACACCATATATTTT
J gene: TRBJ2-3; D gene: TRBD2; clone size: .; V gene: TRBV29-1; CDR3 protein: CSALAGNTDTQYF; CDR3 DNA: TGCAGCGCCCTAGCGGGAAACACAGATACGCAGTATTTT
J gene: TRBJ2-1; D gene: TRBD2; clone size: .; V gene: TRBV29-1; CDR3 protein: CSVDRFSGRNEQFF; CDR3 DNA: TGCAGCGTTGATCGGTTTAGCGGGCGCAATGAGCAGTTCTTC
J gene: TRBJ1-4; D gene: .; clone size: .; V gene: TRBV5-1; CDR3 protein: CASSLGQPSTNEKLFF; CDR3 DNA: TGCGCTAGCAGCTTGGGACAACCCTCAACTAATGAAAAACTGTTTTTT
J gene: TRBJ1-5; D gene: .; clone size: .; V gene: TRBV7-9; CDR3 protein: CASSSDWGQNQPQHF; CDR3 DNA: TGTGCCAGCAGCTCCGACTGGGGGCAAAATCAGCCCCAGCATTTT
J gene: TRBJ1-1; D gene: TRBD1; clone size: .; V gene: TRBV11-2; CDR3 protein: CASSLDRGRTHTEAFF; CDR3 DNA: TGTGCCAGCAGCTTAGACAGGGGGCGAACTCACACTGAAGCTTTCTTT
J gene: TRBJ2-1; D gene: TRBD2; clone size: .; V gene: TRBV19; CDR3 protein: CASSIIGAGVREQFF; CDR3 DNA: TGTGCCAGTAGTATAATCGGGGCGGGAGTCAGGGAGCAGTTCTTC
J gene: TRBJ1-1; D gene: TRBD1; clone size: .; V gene: TRBV5-4; CDR3 protein: CASRGSNQGQGYTEAFF; CDR3 DNA: TGTGCCAGCAGGGGTAGTAACCAGGGACAGGGGTACACTGAAGCTTTCTTT
J gene: TRBJ2-1; D gene: TRBD2; clone size: .; V gene: TRBV7-9; CDR3 protein: CASSITTGTSFHEQFF; CDR3 DNA: TGTGCCAGCAGCATTACCACCGGGACTAGCTTCCATGAGCAGTTCTTC
J gene: TRBJ2-2; D gene: TRBD1; clone size: .; V gene: TRBV2; CDR3 protein: CASSVQGAVSTGELFF; CDR3 DNA: TGTGCCAGCAGTGTGCAGGGGGCTGTGAGCACCGGGGAGCTGTTTTTT
J gene: TRBJ1-2; D gene: TRBD1; clone size: .; V gene: TRBV12-5; CDR3 protein: CASGWTGQGVSYGYTF; CDR3 DNA: TGTGCTAGTGGTTGGACCGGACAGGGGGTTAGCTATGGCTACACCTTC
J gene: TRBJ1-5; D gene: .; clone size: .; V gene: TRBV19; CDR3 protein: CASSIQRQVSNQPQHF; CDR3 DNA: TGTGCCAGTAGTATTCAACGACAGGTTTCCAATCAGCCCCAGCATTTT
J gene: TRBJ1-4; D gene: TRBD1; clone size: once; V gene: TRBV9; CDR3 protein: CASSVGGGRVREKLFF; CDR3 DNA: TGTGCCAGCAGCGTAGGAGGGGGCAGGGTACGTGAAAAACTGTTTTTT
J gene: TRBJ2-1; D gene: .; clone size: once; V gene: TRBV2; CDR3 protein: CASRLLRGSSNEQFF; CDR3 DNA: TGTGCCAGCAGACTACTCAGGGGCTCGTCTAATGAGCAGTTCTTC